The next 21 T cell receptor beta chains were all read from a single sample in a study of shared clonotypes between healthy human individuals. The protocol was immunoSEQ multiplex PCR, while the TCRdb copy is restricted to in-frame clones and leaves out a portion. The sample records about 1 million clones, roughly 70% being singletons. The sequencing input was memory CD4+ T cells sorted from blood. The subset denotes: CD45RA-negative fraction. These receptors were collected from a young man in good health.

This clone was picked up a small number of times. The rearrangement joins TRBV19 to TRBJ1-2; 7 bases are shared with TRBD1. Trimming removed 4 bases from V and 6 bases from J; junction bases left unmatched: 8. The CDR3 length is 14 residues. Germline-derived CDR1 and CDR2 are LNHDA and SQIVND (reference sequence). The CDR3 here is CASSTRQGVHGYTF. The CDR3, as DNA: TGTGCCAGTAGTACGCGACAGGGAGTTCATGGCTACACCTTC. The full variable domain, its missing parts supplied by reference TRBV19 and TRBJ1-2, is DGGITQSPKYLFRKEGQNVTLSCEQNLNHDAMYWYRQDPGQGLRLIYYSQIVNDFQKGDIAEGYSVSREKKESFPLTVTSAQKNPTAFYLCASSTRQGVHGYTFGSGTRLTVV.

This clone showed up just a few times. CDR3 DNA sequence: TGTGCCAGCAGCATGGACAGGAATGAAAAACTGTTTTTT. Residues: CASSMDRNEKLFF. The rearrangement links TRBV7-6 to TRBJ1-4; 7 bases align to TRBD1. J gave up 5 bases and V 5 bases, and 2 bases lay outside the gene matches. Germline CDR1 and CDR2: SGHVS and FNYEAQ. The CDR3 has 13 amino acids.

The J gene is TRBJ1-4, the V gene TRBV19, with 10 positions matching TRBD1. The V gene end was trimmed by 6 bases and the J gene end by 6 bases; junction bases not matched to a gene: 1. Germline V gives CDR1 LNHDA, CDR2 SQIVND (reference sequence). The CDR3 spans 13 residues. The CDR3: CASRTGGDEKLFF. The CDR3 DNA follows: TGTGCCAGTAGGACAGGGGGCGATGAAAAACTGTTTTTT.

This rearrangement joins TRBV6-5 to TRBJ2-7; TRBD1 aligns across 9 bases. With V trimmed by 6 bases and J by 6 bases, 3 bases remained unmatched. CDR3 length: 12 residues. CDR1 and CDR2 (germline): MNHEY, SVGAGI. The CDR3 coding sequence is TGTGCCAGCAGGTCGACAGGGGGCGAGCAGTACTTC. As protein: CASRSTGGEQYF.

The chain has TRBV20-1 and TRBJ2-7; D gene uncertain. CDR3 length: 10 residues. Trimming cost V 6 bases and J 1 base, with 4 bases left between them. Germline loops: CDR1 DFQATT, CDR2 SNEGSKA (reference sequence). CDR3 coding DNA: TGCAGTGCCTTATCCTACGAGCAGTACTTC. The encoded protein is CSALSYEQYF.

This sequence joins TRBV19 and TRBJ2-2, with D possibly called TRBD1 or TRBD2 (5 bases each). From germline, CDR1 is LNHDA and CDR2 SQIVND (reference sequence). The ends were cut back, 7 bases at V and 1 base at J, with 10 bases in the middle. The CDR3 is 14 residues long. The CDR3 loop is CASNAGRNTGELFF. The CDR3 DNA sequence: TGTGCCAGTAATGCAGGGAGGAACACCGGGGAGCTGTTTTTT.

This clone occurred a few times. Other DNA variants within this sample encode the same CDR3. This sequence joins TRBV18 and TRBJ1-1, with a weak D call TRBD1 (5 bases). The length of the CDR3 is 14 residues. CDR1 KGHSH and CDR2 LQKENI come from the germline V gene. Trimming stripped 1 base from V and 1 base from J, with 7 bases between. The CDR3 loop reads CASSPRGENTEAFF. The CDR3 DNA sequence: TGTGCCAGCTCACCACGAGGGGAGAACACTGAAGCTTTCTTT.

The chain couples TRBV18 to TRBJ2-7; 11 bases map to TRBD1. Germline CDR1 is KGHSH and CDR2 is LQKENI. J lost 2 bases, V lost 4 bases, and 7 bases had no gene match. The CDR3 runs to 16 residues. The CDR3 spells CASSRGQGAKTYEQYF. In DNA form, the CDR3 reads TGTGCCAGCTCACGAGGACAGGGGGCTAAGACCTACGAGCAGTACTTC.

The V and J genes are TRBV30 and TRBJ2-1, with 9 bases aligning to TRBD1. This CDR3 spans 15 amino acids. Per the germline V gene, CDR1 is GTSNPN and CDR2 is SVGIG (reference sequence). V trimming: 3 bases; J trimming: 7 bases; junction bases outside the gene matches: 10. CDR3 loop: CAWSVGQGNLNEQFF. DNA for the CDR3: TGTGCCTGGAGCGTCGGACAGGGGAACTTAAATGAGCAGTTCTTC.

The rearrangement uses TRBV5-4 and TRBJ2-3; D possibly corresponds to TRBD1 (6 bases). Germline CDR1 SGHNT, CDR2 YYREEE (reference sequence). V was cut by 4 bases and J by 1 base, with 16 bases left in between. CDR3 length: 16 amino acids. CDR3 DNA: TGTGCCAGCAGCCCTACTAGTCAGGGGCGCACAGATACGCAGTATTTT. Translating it yields CASSPTSQGRTDTQYF.

This clone has a single count. The chain uses TRBV5-5 and TRBJ2-2; 10 nucleotides agree with TRBD2. J lost 8 bases, V lost 0 bases, and 4 bases had no gene match. Germline CDR1 reads SGHKS; CDR2 reads YYEKEE (reference sequence). This CDR3 is 15 amino acids long. CDR3 sequence reads: CASSLELAGVGELFF. The CDR3 bases are TGTGCCAGCAGCTTGGAGCTAGCGGGAGTAGGGGAGCTGTTTTTT.

The chain carries TRBV11-2 and TRBJ1-4; unclear D gene. Trimming left V 2 bases short and J 6 bases short, with 10 bases between. There are 14 residues in the CDR3. Germline V CDR1 and CDR2: SGHAT, FQNNGV. Written as DNA, the CDR3 is TGTGCCAGCAGCTTAATGGGGAAGGATGAAAAACTGTTTTTT. This gives the protein CASSLMGKDEKLFF. Looking up the rest from reference TRBV11-2 and TRBJ1-4 gives the full variable domain: EAGVAQSPRYKIIEKRQSVAFWCNPISGHATLYWYQQILGQGPKLLIQFQNNGVVDDSQLPKDRFSAERLKGVDSTLKIQPAKLEDSAVYLCASSLMGKDEKLFFGSGTQLSVL.

The chain has TRBV10-3 and TRBJ2-3; 9 bases line up with TRBD2. With V trimmed by 6 bases and J by 5 bases, 6 bases remained unmatched. This CDR3 is built from 14 residues. CDR1 and CDR2 from the germline V gene are ENHRY and SYGVKD. DNA of the CDR3: TGTGCCATCAGGTCGCTAGCGGGACAAGATACGCAGTATTTT. It is translated as CAIRSLAGQDTQYF.

The CDR3 DNA follows: TGTGCCATCAGTGGATCGGGACCGTCTAATTCACCCCTCCACTTT. Translated, it gives CAISGSGPSNSPLHF. The chain joins TRBV10-3 to TRBJ1-6; TRBD1 might be the D (5 bases). Germline CDR1 is ENHRY and CDR2 is SYGVKD. The length of the CDR3 is 15 residues. V lost 4 bases to trimming and J lost 6 bases, with 13 bases between them.

The gene calls are TRBV19 and TRBJ2-5; TRBD2 is a possible D gene (5 bases). The CDR3 length is 13 residues. Trimming took 1 base from V and 7 from J, leaving 10 bases between them. Germline CDR1 reads LNHDA; CDR2 reads SQIVND (reference sequence). CDR3 in DNA: TGTGCCAGTAGTATAGGAGGGAAGGCGACCCAGTACTTC. Translating it yields CASSIGGKATQYF.

The rearrangement uses TRBV19 and TRBJ1-5; maybe TRBD1 (5 bases). Germline V gene data show CDR1 as LNHDA and CDR2 as SQIVND (reference sequence). The CDR3 has 17 residues. The V gene lost 3 bases and the J gene lost 4 bases, with 19 bases spanning the gap. The CDR3 loop is CASSIWVGGSLNQPQHF. The CDR3 DNA reads TGTGCCAGTAGTATTTGGGTTGGGGGAAGTCTGAATCAGCCCCAGCATTTT.

The gene calls are TRBV6-4 and TRBJ2-1, with 8 bases matching TRBD2. Trimming at V came to 8 bases and at J to 6 bases, leaving 9 bases not matched to a gene. Per germline, CDR1 MRHNA and CDR2 SNTAGT. This CDR3 comprises 14 residues. The CDR3 sequence: CASATSGRPNEQFF. The CDR3 DNA reads as TGTGCCAGCGCCACTAGCGGTCGTCCCAATGAGCAGTTCTTC.

This chain joins TRBV18 and TRBJ2-3; 12 nucleotides line up with TRBD2. Germline CDR1 is KGHSH and CDR2 is LQKENI. This CDR3 spans 16 amino acids. J was trimmed by 2 bases and V by 3 bases; bases with no gene match: 3. Here the CDR3 reads CASSPGLAGTTDTQYF. CDR3 in DNA: TGTGCCAGCTCACCGGGACTAGCGGGTACCACAGATACGCAGTATTTT. Together with reference TRBV18 and TRBJ2-3, the CDR3 gives the full variable domain: NAGVMQNPRHLVRRRGQEARLRCSPMKGHSHVYWYRQLPEEGLKFMVYLQKENIIDESGMPKERFSAEFPKEGPSILRIQQVVRGDSAAYFCASSPGLAGTTDTQYFGPGTRLTVL.

The J gene is TRBJ2-7, the V gene TRBV27; TRBD2 is a possible D gene (5 bases). The germline V and J ends were trimmed by 5 bases and 0 bases, with 11 bases remaining between them. This CDR3 has 14 amino acids. The germline CDR1 and CDR2 sequences are MNHEY and SMNVEV (reference sequence). CDR3 nucleotides: TGTGCCAGCAGTCGGGGTTGGGGCTCCTACGAGCAGTACTTC. It encodes CASSRGWGSYEQYF.

This chain links TRBV6-6 with TRBJ1-1; 7 positions agree with TRBD1. The CDR3 consists of 15 residues. After removal of 6 bases from V and 4 bases from J, the junction contained 11 bases not matched to a gene. Germline V gene data show CDR1 as MNHNY and CDR2 as SVGAGI (reference sequence). This CDR3 reads CASRPTGVLGTEAFF. CDR3 DNA: TGTGCCAGCAGACCAACAGGGGTATTGGGCACTGAAGCTTTCTTT.

This chain uses TRBV30 with TRBJ2-3; a weak D match, TRBD1 (6 bases). This CDR3 is built from 13 residues. Germline lookup yields CDR1 GTSNPN and CDR2 SVGIG (reference sequence). V was cut by 8 bases and J by 5 bases, with 17 bases left in between. The CDR3 here is CAADRSSEDTQYF. The CDR3 bases are TGTGCCGCAGACAGGTCCAGCGAAGATACGCAGTATTTT.